This T cell receptor (beta chain) came from a study of T cell responses to AZD1222 COVID-19 vaccine. TCRdb's copy holds only in-frame clones and misses some; the assay was immunoSEQ multiplex PCR. Of 85,000 to 120,000 clones detected, around 90% appear once; the ten largest clones hold 8%. Study-level findings and limits: Among AZD1222 vaccinees, only six or seven were seropositive at baseline. White British donors predominated, females outnumbered males, and clonal diversity was possibly underestimated. A reported finding is that nearly half of spike-specific TCRs target unmutated variant regions.

The germline gives CDR1 MNHNS, CDR2 SASEGT. This CDR3 is 14 amino acids long. V gave up 0 bases and J gave up 4 bases, with 9 bases separating them. With regard to this clone: No antigen is known for it.

This sequence was found in an adult who received the AZD1222 COVID-19 vaccine. Sample: peripheral blood, taken 28 days after the second AZD1222 dose. The V call is TRBV6-1, the J call TRBJ1-2; D gene uncertain. DNA of the CDR3: TGTGCCAGCAGTGAAGCCCAAGCCCGCTATGGCTACACCTTC. Its protein is CASSEAQARYGYTF.